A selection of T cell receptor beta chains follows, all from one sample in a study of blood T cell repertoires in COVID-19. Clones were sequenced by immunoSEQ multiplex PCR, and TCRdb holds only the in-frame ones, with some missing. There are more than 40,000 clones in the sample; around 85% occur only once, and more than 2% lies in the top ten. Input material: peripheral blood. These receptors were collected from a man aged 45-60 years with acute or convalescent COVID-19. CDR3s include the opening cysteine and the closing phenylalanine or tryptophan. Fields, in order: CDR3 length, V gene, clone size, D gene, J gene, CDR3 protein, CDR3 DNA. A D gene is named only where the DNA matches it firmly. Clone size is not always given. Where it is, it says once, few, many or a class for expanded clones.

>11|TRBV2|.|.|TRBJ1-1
CASSLNTEAFF
TGTGCCAGCAGTCTAAACACTGAAGCTTTCTTT
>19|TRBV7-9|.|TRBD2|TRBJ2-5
CASSLGVAGTSGRGETQYF
TGTGCCAGCAGCTTGGGCGTAGCCGGGACTAGCGGGAGGGGAGAGACCCAGTACTTC
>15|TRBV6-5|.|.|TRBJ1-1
CASSPQGSANTEAFF
TGTGCCAGCAGTCCACAGGGTTCGGCGAACACTGAAGCTTTCTTT
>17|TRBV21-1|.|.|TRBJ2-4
CASSPSRADLAKNIQYF
TGTGCCAGCAGTCCTTCGAGGGCAGATCTAGCCAAAAACATTCAGTACTTC
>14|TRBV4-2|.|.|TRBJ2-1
CASSRSPVVDEQFF
TGTGCCAGCAGCCGAAGCCCCGTGGTCGATGAGCAGTTCTTC
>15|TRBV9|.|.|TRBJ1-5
CASSVGGRSNQPQHF
TGTGCCAGCAGCGTAGGAGGGCGCAGCAATCAGCCCCAGCATTTT
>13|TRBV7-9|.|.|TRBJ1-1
CASSLQAGTEAFF
TGTGCCAGCAGCTTACAGGCAGGAACTGAAGCTTTCTTT
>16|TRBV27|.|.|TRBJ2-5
CASSPRDSSWEETQYF
TGTGCCAGCAGTCCTAGGGACTCCTCGTGGGAGGAGACCCAGTACTTC
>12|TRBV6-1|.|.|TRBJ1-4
CASSHPGEKLFF
TGTGCCAGCAGCCATCCCGGGGAAAAACTGTTTTTT
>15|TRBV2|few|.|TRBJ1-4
CASSERQAPSEKLFF
TGTGCCAGCAGTGAACGTCAGGCGCCGAGTGAAAAACTGTTTTTT
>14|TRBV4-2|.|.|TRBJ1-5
CASSQEGGNQPQHF
TGTGCCAGCAGCCAAGAAGGCGGAAATCAGCCCCAGCATTTT
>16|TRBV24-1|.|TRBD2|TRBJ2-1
CATSKGSSGSLDEQFF
TGTGCCACCTCTAAGGGGTCTAGCGGGAGTCTCGATGAGCAGTTCTTC
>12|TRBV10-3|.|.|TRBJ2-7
CAIKDTLREQYF
TGTGCCATCAAGGACACCCTTCGCGAGCAGTACTTC
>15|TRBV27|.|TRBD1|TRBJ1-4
CASSPDRGGWEKLFF
TGTGCCAGCAGTCCCGACAGGGGAGGGTGGGAAAAACTGTTTTTT
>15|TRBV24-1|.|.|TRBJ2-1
CATSDAGSSYNEQFF
TGTGCCACCAGTGATGCGGGGAGCTCCTACAATGAGCAGTTCTTC
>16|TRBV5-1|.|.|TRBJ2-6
CASSLAGRSGANVLTF
TGCGCCAGCAGCTTAGCAGGTCGCTCTGGGGCCAACGTCCTGACTTTC
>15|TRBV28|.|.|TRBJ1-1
CASSLWSPPGEGAFF
TGTGCCAGCAGTTTATGGTCCCCTCCTGGCGAGGGAGCTTTCTTT
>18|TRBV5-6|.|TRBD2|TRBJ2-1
CASSLGTSGRRVGNEQFF
TGTGCCAGCAGCTTGGGGACTAGCGGGAGGAGGGTGGGAAATGAGCAGTTCTTC
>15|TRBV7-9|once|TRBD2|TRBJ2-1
CASSSLAGSYNEQFF
TGTGCCAGCAGCTCGCTAGCGGGGTCTTACAATGAGCAGTTCTTC
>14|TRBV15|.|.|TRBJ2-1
CATSKGIAYNEQFF
TGTGCCACCAGCAAGGGAATAGCGTACAATGAGCAGTTCTTC
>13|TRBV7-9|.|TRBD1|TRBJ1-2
CASSWTGDYGYTF
TGTGCCAGCAGCTGGACAGGGGACTATGGCTACACCTTC
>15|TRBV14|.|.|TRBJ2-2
CASSRDSLRTGELFF
TGTGCCAGCAGCCGCGACTCCCTGCGGACCGGGGAGCTGTTTTTT
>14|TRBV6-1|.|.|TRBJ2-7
CASSDAVRAIEQYF
TGTGCCAGCAGTGACGCCGTCCGAGCGATCGAGCAGTACTTC